This T cell receptor beta chain was identified in a study of T cell changes during pregnancy in multiple sclerosis. The CDR3 covers 11 residues. Germline CDR1 SGHNT, CDR2 YYREEE (reference sequence). V was shortened by 9 bases and J by 7 bases, with 10 bases between the two germline ends. Method: immunoSEQ multiplex PCR; TCRdb's copy keeps in-frame clones and lacks some. Seen here are almost 50,000 clones, about 90% observed once, and the top ten hold 10%. The TCR originated in a female donor with multiple sclerosis, enrolled in a pregnancy study. The sequenced sample was CD8+ T cells from peripheral blood mononuclear cells, obtained after pregnancy. The chain employs TRBV5-4 and TRBJ2-2; a weak D match, TRBD2 (5 bases). CDR3 protein: CATRDIGELFF. The CDR3 region has the DNA TGTGCCACCCGGGATATCGGGGAGCTGTTTTTT.